The 23 T cell receptor beta chains listed next were all sequenced from one sample in a study of cytomegalovirus exposure and HLA in healthy donors. The PCR contained 60 Vbeta and 13 Jbeta primers. Sequencing was performed with immunoSEQ multiplex PCR; in TCRdb, only in-frame clones are kept and a portion is missing. The table records 200,000 or so clones, 84% of them present only once. Material: PBMCs. These receptors were obtained from a boy aged 10-17 years in good health and CMV-seronegative.

The rearrangement links TRBV5-6 to TRBJ1-3; 8 bases align to TRBD1. Germline CDR1 is SGHDT and CDR2 is YYEEEE. The V and J ends lost 4 bases and 4 bases, in that order; junction bases with no gene match: 13. This CDR3 contains 17 residues. The CDR3 loop is CASSPGARTGRGNTIYF. The CDR3 coding sequence is TGTGCCAGCAGCCCAGGCGCCAGGACAGGGAGAGGAAACACCATATATTTT.

J is TRBJ1-5 and V is TRBV7-2; D not resolved. Germline V gene sequence: CDR1 SGHTA, CDR2 FQGNSA. Trimming took off 5 bases at V and 7 bases at J, with 15 bases between the two ends. The CDR3 is 14 residues long. The CDR3 DNA sequence: TGTGCCAGCAGCACCGCTAGAGTGAACCAGCCCCAGCATTTT. Translated, it gives CASSTARVNQPQHF.

J is TRBJ2-1 and V is TRBV7-2; TRBD2 matches 7 bases. Germline CDR1 reads SGHTA; CDR2 reads FQGNSA. V lost 6 bases, J lost 7 bases, and 6 bases stayed unmatched. The CDR3 extends over 13 amino acids. The CDR3 sequence is CASSQGTNNEQFF. In DNA form, the CDR3 reads TGTGCCAGCAGTCAAGGGACTAATAATGAGCAGTTCTTC.

V usage is TRBV5-8 and J usage is TRBJ2-1; 8 bases line up with TRBD1. The ends lost 6 bases at V and 6 bases at J; junction bases unmatched: 14. Germline V gene data show CDR1 as SGHTS and CDR2 as YDEGEE. The CDR3 runs 16 residues. The CDR3 sequence: CASIQRRDRLSNEQFF. In DNA form, the CDR3 reads TGTGCCAGCATCCAAAGACGGGACAGGCTTAGCAATGAGCAGTTCTTC.

This sequence joins TRBV4-1 and TRBJ2-1, with 7 bases lining up with TRBD2. This CDR3 spans 16 amino acids. J gave up 10 bases and V 1 base, and 13 bases lay outside the gene matches. Germline-derived CDR1 and CDR2 are MGHRA and YSYEKL. CDR3 sequence reads: CASSQAIAGVKLEQFF. The CDR3 bases are TGCGCCAGCAGCCAAGCTATCGCGGGAGTGAAGTTGGAGCAGTTCTTC.

V usage is TRBV15 and J usage is TRBJ1-1, with 10 bases fitting TRBD1. CDR1 is LNHNV, CDR2 YYDKDF, per germline (reference sequence). With 1 base clipped from V and 7 bases from J, the junction kept 9 bases outside the gene matches. This CDR3 has 16 amino acids. The CDR3 here is CATSRALGQGRGEAFF. Written as DNA, the CDR3 is TGTGCCACCAGCAGAGCCCTGGGACAGGGGAGGGGTGAAGCTTTCTTT.

The rearrangement links TRBV27 to TRBJ1-2; D is unclear. The CDR3 has 16 amino acids. Germline-derived CDR1 and CDR2 are MNHEY and SMNVEV (reference sequence). Deletions cut 0 bases from V and 3 bases from J, with 14 bases between. The CDR3: CASSLSGPYQDYGYTF. CDR3 nucleotide sequence: TGTGCCAGCAGTTTATCGGGCCCTTATCAAGACTATGGCTACACCTTC.

V gene TRBV7-9 combines with J gene TRBJ1-5, with D perhaps matching TRBD1 (6 bases). Germline V CDR1 and CDR2: SEHNR, FQNEAQ (reference sequence). V lost 5 bases, J lost 5 bases, and 10 bases lay in between. This CDR3 has 13 amino acids. CDR3 sequence reads: CASSINRDQPQHF. CDR3 in DNA: TGTGCCAGCAGCATTAACAGGGATCAGCCCCAGCATTTT. The whole variable domain, filled in from reference TRBV7-9 and TRBJ1-5, reads DTGVSQNPRHKITKRGQNVTFRCDPISEHNRLYWYRQTLGQGPEFLTYFQNEAQLEKSRLLSDRFSAERPKGSFSTLEIQRTEQGDSAMYLCASSINRDQPQHFGDGTRLSIL.

The V call is TRBV7-8, the J call TRBJ1-5, with a weak D call TRBD1 (5 bases). Trimming shortened V by 5 bases and J by 1 base, and 12 bases separated the two germline ends. CDR3 length: 15 residues. Germline CDR1 SGHVS, CDR2 FQNEAQ. The CDR3 DNA follows: TGTGCCAGCAGCCTTCTGGCAGGGAGCAATCAGCCCCAGCATTTT. It yields the protein CASSLLAGSNQPQHF.

V and J are TRBV18 and TRBJ2-7, with D maybe TRBD2 (6 bases). This CDR3 is built from 14 residues. The V end lost 2 bases, the J end lost 2 bases, and 10 bases lay between the germline ends. In germline, CDR1 is KGHSH, CDR2 LQKENI. The CDR3 is CASSPSGLAYEQYF. CDR3 nucleotide sequence: TGTGCCAGCTCACCAAGCGGGCTCGCCTACGAGCAGTACTTC.

This chain uses TRBV6-4 with TRBJ2-2, with D tentatively TRBD2 (6 bases). The CDR3 covers 15 residues. V dropped 9 bases and J dropped 6 bases, with 20 bases sitting between them. Looked up from germline, CDR1 is MRHNA and CDR2 is SNTAGT. The CDR3 region has the DNA TGTGCCAGTTCCCCCCGCGCGGGGTTATCCGGGGAGCTGTTTTTT. Residues: CASSPRAGLSGELFF.

This clone showed up just a few times. The V and J genes are TRBV5-1 and TRBJ2-1; the D is unclear. CDR3 size: 12 residues. Trimming removed 4 bases at V and 6 bases at J, with 8 bases between. Per germline, CDR1 SGHRS and CDR2 YFSETQ. The CDR3 nucleotides read TGCGCCAGCAGCATCTCTAGCAATGAGCAGTTCTTC. Translating it yields CASSISSNEQFF.

The chain couples TRBV9 to TRBJ1-1, with 8 bases aligning to TRBD1. J lost 5 bases, V lost 4 bases, and 10 bases had no gene match. The CDR3 runs 15 residues. The germline CDR1 and CDR2 sequences are SGDLS and YYNGEE. This CDR3 reads CASSPKDRARTEAFF. CDR3 DNA: TGTGCCAGCAGCCCCAAGGACAGGGCCAGAACTGAAGCTTTCTTT.

This clone has just a few counts. The gene calls are TRBV6-4 and TRBJ2-7, with 10 nucleotides matching TRBD2. Germline CDR1 is MRHNA and CDR2 is SNTAGT. This CDR3 has 14 residues. Trimming took 10 bases from V and 2 from J; bases not matched to a gene: 8. The CDR3 spells CAIPGTSVTYEQYF. The CDR3 coding sequence is TGTGCCATCCCCGGGACTAGCGTTACCTACGAGCAGTACTTC.

This rearrangement joins TRBV7-9 to TRBJ2-1; TRBD1 might be the D (6 bases). V was pared by 8 bases and J by 5 bases, with 16 bases between. The CDR3 loop spans 14 amino acids. Germline values: CDR1 SEHNR, CDR2 FQNEAQ (reference sequence). The CDR3 DNA follows: TGTGCCAGCCACAGGGATTTTGGGAACAATGAGCAGTTCTTC. It yields the protein CASHRDFGNNEQFF.

The J gene is TRBJ2-5, the V gene TRBV11-3, with D possibly being TRBD2 (6 bases). Germline V CDR1 and CDR2: SGHNT, YENEEA. V was trimmed by 4 bases and J by 0 bases, leaving 6 bases between them. The CDR3 has 13 residues. CDR3 sequence (DNA): TGTGCCAGCAGCTGGGACTACCAAGAGACCCAGTACTTC. Translated: CASSWDYQETQYF. The whole variable domain, filled in from reference TRBV11-3 and TRBJ2-5, reads EAGVVQSPRYKIIEKKQPVAFWCNPISGHNTLYWYLQNLGQGPELLIRYENEEAVDDSQLPKDRFSAERLKGVDSTLKIQPAELGDSAVYLCASSWDYQETQYFGPGTRLLVL.

This sequence joins TRBV27 and TRBJ1-2; TRBD1 agrees at 7 bases. Germline V gene sequence: CDR1 MNHEY, CDR2 SMNVEV (reference sequence). Trimming at V came to 3 bases and at J to 4 bases, leaving 5 bases not matched to a gene. CDR3 size: 14 residues. The CDR3 region has the DNA TGTGCCAGCAGTTTCCAAGGGGGCACCTATGGCTACACCTTC. Amino acid sequence: CASSFQGGTYGYTF.

The rearrangement uses TRBV11-2 and TRBJ2-7, with 8 bases identical to TRBD2. V trimming: 0 bases; J trimming: 7 bases; junction bases outside the gene matches: 8. There are 15 residues in the CDR3. Looked up from germline, CDR1 is SGHAT and CDR2 is FQNNGV. CDR3: CASSLDLVVAGEQYF. DNA for the CDR3: TGTGCCAGCAGCTTAGATCTGGTGGTAGCGGGAGAGCAGTACTTC.

The chain has TRBV4-3 and TRBJ2-7; D unclear. There are 15 residues in the CDR3. The V gene lost 1 base and the J gene lost 0 bases, with 10 bases spanning the gap. From germline, CDR1 is LGHNA and CDR2 YSLEER. The CDR3: CASSQGSGSSYEQYF. As DNA, the CDR3 is TGCGCCAGCAGCCAAGGGTCTGGCTCCTCCTACGAGCAGTACTTC.

The gene calls are TRBV5-1 and TRBJ2-1; 11 nucleotides align to TRBD2. CDR3 length: 15 residues. CDR1 and CDR2 from the germline V gene are SGHRS and YFSETQ. Trimming removed 0 bases from V and 8 bases from J; junction bases left unmatched: 4. The CDR3 DNA reads TGCGCCAGCAGCTTGGTGGCTAGCGGGAGGTATGAGCAGTTCTTC. Residues: CASSLVASGRYEQFF.

The J gene is TRBJ1-4, the V gene TRBV28; D gene unclear. CDR1 is MDHEN, CDR2 SYDVKM, per germline. This CDR3 is built from 12 residues. V lost 7 bases and J lost 4, with 7 bases in between. CDR3 amino acids: CASKLVNEKLFF. The CDR3, as DNA: TGTGCCAGCAAACTGGTTAATGAAAAACTGTTTTTT.

This chain joins TRBV5-8 and TRBJ1-1, with 9 bases lining up with TRBD1. J lost 4 bases, V lost 5 bases, and 6 bases had no gene match. Germline CDR1 SGHTS, CDR2 YDEGEE. The CDR3 length is 14 residues. This CDR3 is CASSLDRGTTEAFF. For the CDR3, the DNA is TGTGCCAGCAGTCTCGACAGGGGGACCACTGAAGCTTTCTTT.

The CDR3 DNA reads TGTGCCAGTCGACAGGGAGCCTACGAGCAGTACTTC. Amino acid sequence: CASRQGAYEQYF. This chain links TRBV6-1 with TRBJ2-7; 7 bases align to TRBD1. Looked up from germline, CDR1 is MNHNS and CDR2 is SASEGT. The CDR3 is made up of 12 amino acids. V lost 9 bases, J lost 2 bases, and 4 bases stayed unmatched.